This T cell receptor beta chain was identified during a study of metastatic and nonmetastatic thyroid tumors. This clone was found a few times. Methods used by the authors: Across clinicopathological groups, CDR3 differences served as the basis for building a distant-metastasis classifier for papillary thyroid cancer. Via MiXCR, TCRdb re-called the PCR reads. The V and J calls shown here were made by TCRdb, not taken from the authors' results. Of about 5,500 clones in the sample, around 35% were seen once. Thyroid surgery was performed in patients who had received no treatment beforehand. CDR1 is MDHEN and CDR2 is SYDVKM in the germline V gene. The V and J ends lost 2 bases and 6 bases, in that order; junction bases with no gene match: 6. The CDR3 is 14 amino acids.

The TCR originated in a male donor with papillary thyroid cancer or a benign thyroid nodule (not recorded which). Some clones in this sample may be carry-over from other donors' samples. The specimen was tumor tissue. V is TRBV28 and J is TRBJ2-7, with 8 bases aligning to TRBD2. The CDR3 is CASSLTAGVAEQYF. CDR3 nucleotide sequence: TGTGCCAGCAGTTTAACAGCGGGAGTAGCCGAGCAGTACTTC.